Shown below are 32 T cell receptor beta chains from a single sample sequenced in a study of identical twins. MiXCR, applied by TCRdb to the 5' RACE reads, yields one record per CDR3 protein. This sample carries some 100,000 distinct CDR3 sequences, about 6.1% of them seen once, and the ten largest clones take about 12%. The source material was memory T cells sorted from blood. These receptors all stem from a woman aged 50 to 65 in good health.

This clonotype was found many times. V is TRBV20-1 and J is TRBJ2-3, with TRBD2 identical over 8 bases. Germline V gives CDR1 DFQATT, CDR2 SNEGSKA (reference sequence). After removal of 6 bases from V and 4 bases from J, the junction contained 12 bases not matched to a gene. The length of the CDR3 is 15 residues. The DNA for the CDR3 is TGCAGTGCCTTTATTGGGACTAGGTTTGCAGATACGCAGTATTTT. Translation gives CSAFIGTRFADTQYF.

CDR3 bases: TGTGCCTGGACTGAGCACAGGGATTCACCCCTCCACTTT. Amino acids: CAWTEHRDSPLHF. V gene TRBV30 combines with J gene TRBJ1-6; perhaps TRBD1 as D (6 bases). The CDR3 contains 13 residues. Germline-derived CDR1 and CDR2 are GTSNPN and SVGIG (reference sequence). Trimming stripped 4 bases from V and 8 bases from J, with 12 bases between.

The chain employs TRBV12-3 or TRBV12-4 and TRBJ1-4; unclear D gene. This CDR3 is 13 amino acids long. V lost 5 bases, J lost 4 bases, and 8 bases lay in between. The CDR3 region has the DNA TGTGCCAGCAGTCGGGGTCTTAATGAAAAACTGTTTTTT. It specifies CASSRGLNEKLFF.

This clonotype occurred many times. The chain links TRBV12-3 or TRBV12-4 to TRBJ2-7; TRBD1 might be the D (6 bases). The V end was cut by 5 bases, the J end by 0 bases, with 20 bases between. CDR3 length: 17 amino acids. The CDR3 nucleotides read TGTGCCAGCAGTCCGTACACAGGGCGGCTAAACTCCTACGAGCAGTACTTC. Translation gives CASSPYTGRLNSYEQYF.

Ten or more counts support this clonotype. The rearrangement links TRBV14 to TRBJ2-1; D assignment may be TRBD1 or TRBD2 (5 bases each). The germline CDR1 and CDR2 sequences are SGHDN and FVKESK. Deletions cut 10 bases from V and 4 bases from J, with 23 bases between. This CDR3 is 16 amino acids long. In DNA form, the CDR3 reads TGTGCCACCTTCGAAATTGGTAGGGGACCTTACAATGAGCAGTTCTTC. Translation: CATFEIGRGPYNEQFF. Drawing the rest from reference TRBV14 and TRBJ2-1, the complete variable domain is EAGVTQFPSHSVIEKGQTVTLRCDPISGHDNLYWYRRVMGKEIKFLLHFVKESKQDESGMPNNRFLAERTGGTYSTLKVQPAELEDSGVYFCATFEIGRGPYNEQFFGPGTRLTVL.

This clonotype was observed a few times. CDR3 in amino acids: CASSDVGGQGLGVEQYF. The CDR3 DNA follows: TGTGCCAGCAGTGACGTGGGGGGACAGGGGCTTGGAGTCGAGCAGTACTTC. This chain joins TRBV25-1 and TRBJ2-7; TRBD1 aligns across 10 bases. V lost 3 bases and J lost 6; bases outside the gene matches: 14. The CDR3 contains 17 residues. CDR1 MGHDK and CDR2 SYGVNS come from the germline V gene.

This clonotype was recorded many times. The CDR3 sequence: CASSFNQEETQYF. The CDR3 coding sequence is TGTGCCAGCAGTTTCAACCAAGAAGAGACCCAGTACTTC. J is TRBJ2-5 and V is TRBV12-3 or TRBV12-4, with D uncertain. The CDR3 has 13 residues. V gave up 3 bases and J gave up 3 bases, with 8 bases separating them.

This clonotype has ten or more counts. The chain has TRBV20-1 and TRBJ2-1; 8 bases align to TRBD1. Unmatched junction bases numbered 6, after V lost 4 bases and J lost 1 base. This CDR3 region has 15 residues. Germline loops: CDR1 DFQATT, CDR2 SNEGSKA (reference sequence). The CDR3 loop reads CSAKGQGQSYNEQFF. DNA for the CDR3: TGCAGTGCTAAAGGACAGGGCCAATCCTACAATGAGCAGTTCTTC.

This clonotype was observed many times. V gene TRBV10-3 combines with J gene TRBJ2-7; the D gene could be TRBD1 or TRBD2 (5 bases each). V was pared by 9 bases and J by 6 bases, with 18 bases between. The CDR3 has 13 amino acids. Germline CDR1 ENHRY, CDR2 SYGVKD. For the CDR3, the DNA is TGTGCCATTGGTGTGGGGGTCTTCGGCGAGCAGTACGTC. Encoded protein: CAIGVGVFGEQYV.

This clonotype has ten or more counts. The chain links TRBV3-1 to TRBJ2-1, with D unclear. Trimming took off 6 bases at V and 6 bases at J, with 6 bases between the two ends. The germline V gene has CDR1 LGHDT and CDR2 YNNKEL (reference sequence). This CDR3 region has 11 residues. CDR3 in amino acids: CASRRTNEQFF. The CDR3 DNA is TGTGCCAGCAGACGGACCAATGAGCAGTTCTTC.

This clonotype was observed many times. The rearrangement uses TRBV20-1 and TRBJ2-1; 9 bases fit TRBD2. The J segment lost 9 bases and the V segment lost 0 bases, leaving 6 bases of the junction unmatched. The CDR3 is made up of 14 amino acids. Germline CDR1 reads DFQATT; CDR2 reads SNEGSKA (reference sequence). CDR3 amino acids: CSARDSGSFGEQFF. Here the CDR3 DNA reads TGCAGTGCTAGAGATAGCGGGAGTTTTGGTGAGCAGTTCTTC.

The V call is TRBV19, the J call TRBJ2-6, with D perhaps assigned TRBD1 or TRBD2 (5 bases each). The CDR3 sequence is 16 residues long. V lost 5 bases, J lost 0 bases, and 11 bases lay in between. Germline CDR1 LNHDA, CDR2 SQIVND (reference sequence). The CDR3 coding sequence is TGTGCCAGTAGTCGGGACGCAGCCTCTGGGGCCAACGTCCTGACTTTC. It codes for CASSRDAASGANVLTF.

The table lists this clonotype with many counts. The chain is built from TRBV24-1 and TRBJ2-1; 7 nucleotides line up with TRBD2. The J segment lost 2 bases and the V segment lost 1 base, leaving 4 bases of the junction unmatched. CDR1 and CDR2 (germline): KGHDR, SFDVKD. This CDR3 spans 16 amino acids. Written as DNA, the CDR3 is TGTGCCACCAGTGATTTTTCTAGCGGAGCCTACAATGAGCAGTTCTTC. It specifies CATSDFSSGAYNEQFF.

This rearrangement joins TRBV13 to TRBJ1-2, with D possibly matching TRBD1 (5 bases). V lost 1 base, J lost 7 bases, and 25 bases lay in between. This CDR3 has 18 amino acids. Per the germline V gene, CDR1 is PRHDT and CDR2 is FYEKMQ (reference sequence). This CDR3 reads CASSLARRLNDLGGGYTF. CDR3 coding DNA: TGTGCCAGCAGCTTAGCTCGGAGACTTAACGACCTTGGGGGTGGCTACACCTTC.

There are many counts of this clonotype. The rearrangement uses TRBV24-1 and TRBJ2-1, with 8 nucleotides matching TRBD1. CDR3 length: 16 residues. Losses at the gene ends were 2 bases for V and 11 bases for J; bases not matched to a gene: 13. CDR1 KGHDR and CDR2 SFDVKD come from the germline V gene. CDR3 nucleotide sequence: TGTGCCACCAGTGATTCGGAGAGCACCCGGACAGGGAAGCAGTTCTTC. Protein: CATSDSESTRTGKQFF.

This clonotype was seen at least ten times. The rearrangement uses TRBV5-1 and TRBJ2-4; D gene unclear. The V end lost 0 bases, the J end lost 0 bases, and 10 bases lay between the germline ends. The CDR3 loop spans 16 amino acids. In germline, CDR1 is SGHRS, CDR2 YFSETQ. This CDR3 reads CASSLDFFVAKNIQYF. In DNA form, the CDR3 reads TGCGCCAGCAGCTTGGACTTCTTCGTAGCCAAAAACATTCAGTACTTC.

This clonotype occurred many times. The rearrangement links TRBV20-1 to TRBJ2-1, with 8 bases identical to TRBD2. V gave up 0 bases and J gave up 8 bases; unmatched junction bases: 9. CDR3 length: 15 amino acids. Germline V gene lookup returns CDR1 DFQATT and CDR2 SNEGSKA (reference sequence). This chain's CDR3 is CSARDRRTSIHEQFF. CDR3 coding DNA: TGCAGTGCTAGAGATCGAAGGACTAGCATCCATGAGCAGTTCTTC.

This clonotype showed up many times. The genes are TRBV5-1 and TRBJ2-1; TRBD1 aligns across 10 bases. Trimming removed 1 base from V and 4 bases from J; junction bases left unmatched: 8. The CDR3 is 17 residues long. CDR1 SGHRS and CDR2 YFSETQ come from the germline V gene. CDR3 amino acids: CASSLWTWDRGYNEQFF. DNA for the CDR3: TGCGCCAGCAGCTTGTGGACTTGGGACAGGGGTTACAATGAGCAGTTCTTC.

This clonotype was detected many times. The chain recombines TRBV3-1 with TRBJ2-1; 8 bases are a match to TRBD2. The CDR3 has 17 residues. CDR1 LGHDT and CDR2 YNNKEL come from the germline V gene (reference sequence). With 4 bases clipped from V and 6 bases from J, the junction kept 14 bases outside the gene matches. The CDR3 nucleotides read TGTGCCAGCAGCCGACCCTCAAGGGGCGGGAGGTTCAATGAGCAGTTCTTC. The encoded protein is CASSRPSRGGRFNEQFF.

This clonotype showed up many times. This chain joins TRBV6-6 and TRBJ2-7; a possible D gene is TRBD1 (5 bases). Germline V gene sequence: CDR1 MNHNY, CDR2 SVGAGI (reference sequence). This CDR3 is 16 amino acids long. Trimming stripped 4 bases from V and 5 bases from J, with 21 bases between. This chain's CDR3 is CASSFPIYHSGHEQYV. CDR3 bases: TGTGCCAGCAGTTTCCCCATATACCATTCAGGGCACGAGCAGTACGTC.

This chain uses TRBV30 with TRBJ2-3; no definite D call. With 2 bases removed from V and 1 base from J, the gap between germline ends came to 7 bases. The CDR3 has 13 amino acids. In germline, CDR1 is GTSNPN, CDR2 SVGIG (reference sequence). This chain's CDR3 is CAWSRAGTDTQYF. CDR3 DNA: TGTGCCTGGAGTAGGGCTGGCACAGATACGCAGTATTTT.

In this sample, this clonotype turned up many times. V usage is TRBV5-6 and J usage is TRBJ2-7; D may be TRBD1 (6 bases). Trimming took off 3 bases at V and 2 bases at J, with 9 bases between the two ends. Per the germline V gene, CDR1 is SGHDT and CDR2 is YYEEEE. CDR3 length: 13 amino acids. CDR3 DNA: TGTGCCAGCAGCTGGGCAGGGGCCTACGAGCAGTACTTC. This sequence encodes CASSWAGAYEQYF.

This chain joins TRBV6-6 and TRBJ2-5, with 11 bases matching TRBD2. Germline V gene sequence: CDR1 MNHNY, CDR2 SVGAGI (reference sequence). The CDR3 runs 14 residues. The V segment lost 7 bases and the J segment 5 bases; nucleotides outside the gene matches: 6. The CDR3 nucleotides read TGTGCCAGCACCCCAGGACTAGCGGGCGAGACCCAGTACTTC. Translating it yields CASTPGLAGETQYF.

This clonotype showed up many times. The chain links TRBV7-8 to TRBJ1-5; D is ambiguous. Germline assignment: CDR1 SGHVS and CDR2 FQNEAQ. The CDR3 runs to 13 residues. Trimming shortened V by 3 bases and J by 4 bases, and 7 bases separated the two germline ends. The CDR3 DNA reads as TGTGCCAGCAGCTTGACCGAAAATCAGCCCCAGCATTTT. Amino acid sequence: CASSLTENQPQHF.

Ten or more counts support this clonotype. This chain links TRBV3-1 with TRBJ2-2; D gene ambiguous. Trimming stripped 1 base from V and 6 bases from J, with 21 bases between. This CDR3 is 18 amino acids long. The germline gives CDR1 LGHDT, CDR2 YNNKEL (reference sequence). CDR3 DNA sequence: TGTGCCAGCAGCCAAGGGATGGCCAACTCGTGGGGTCCCGGGGAGCTGTTTTTT. Translating it yields CASSQGMANSWGPGELFF.

This clonotype was observed a few times. The rearrangement joins TRBV7-6 to TRBJ1-2, with a possible D match to TRBD1 (5 bases). Trimming pared 5 bases from V and 9 bases from J, leaving 19 bases between. This CDR3 comprises 14 residues. Germline V gene sequence: CDR1 SGHVS, CDR2 FNYEAQ. CDR3 coding DNA: TGTGCCAGCAGCACCGAGAAAGCAGGGAGTAGCTACACCTTC. Translated, it gives CASSTEKAGSSYTF.

This clonotype has a handful of counts. This chain joins TRBV19 and TRBJ2-1, with 7 bases that match TRBD2. The CDR3 runs to 17 residues. V shed 6 bases and J 5 bases; nucleotides not matched to a gene: 16. Per germline, CDR1 LNHDA and CDR2 SQIVND (reference sequence). The CDR3 loop is CASRLASAGTTNNEQFF. CDR3 nucleotide sequence: TGTGCCAGTAGATTGGCGTCAGCGGGGACTACCAACAATGAGCAGTTCTTC. Full variable domain (outside the CDR3, taken from reference TRBV19 and TRBJ2-1): DGGITQSPKYLFRKEGQNVTLSCEQNLNHDAMYWYRQDPGQGLRLIYYSQIVNDFQKGDIAEGYSVSREKKESFPLTVTSAQKNPTAFYLCASRLASAGTTNNEQFFGPGTRLTVL.

This clonotype was picked up a small number of times. The gene calls are TRBV7-8 and TRBJ2-7, with 8 bases lining up with TRBD2. Germline CDR1 SGHVS, CDR2 FQNEAQ. The CDR3 covers 15 residues. The junction had 11 bases not matched to a gene; V was cut back by 5 bases and J by 5 bases. The CDR3 protein is CASSHDGRALDEQYF. The CDR3 nucleotides read TGTGCCAGCAGCCATGACGGGAGGGCCTTAGACGAGCAGTACTTC.

Ten or more counts support this clonotype. V is TRBV27 and J is TRBJ2-4, with TRBD1 identical over 11 bases. The CDR3 has 13 residues. The trim removed 10 bases at V and 4 bases at J, leaving 3 bases unmatched. Germline CDR1 MNHEY, CDR2 SMNVEV (reference sequence). DNA of the CDR3: TGTGCCACCGGGACAGGGGGAAAAAACATTCAGTACTTC. This translates into CATGTGGKNIQYF.

The V gene is TRBV11-2, the J gene TRBJ2-1, with 11 bases aligning to TRBD2. The ends lost 5 bases at V and 3 bases at J; junction bases unmatched: 9. Germline V gives CDR1 SGHAT, CDR2 FQNNGV. The CDR3 has 17 amino acids. This chain's CDR3 is CASSPGGGTSGYNEQFF. CDR3 coding DNA: TGTGCCAGCAGCCCAGGAGGGGGGACTAGCGGCTACAATGAGCAGTTCTTC.

The rearrangement links TRBV10-2 to TRBJ1-4; D not resolved. Germline lookup yields CDR1 WSHSY and CDR2 SAAADI. The ends were cut back, 9 bases at V and 6 bases at J, with 5 bases in the middle. The CDR3 sequence is 10 residues long. CDR3 sequence reads: CASRDEKLFF. The CDR3 region has the DNA TGCGCCAGTCGCGATGAAAAACTGTTTTTT.

At least ten counts were recorded for this clonotype. The V and J genes are TRBV5-4 and TRBJ2-7; 7 nucleotides match TRBD1. CDR1 SGHNT and CDR2 YYREEE come from the germline V gene (reference sequence). V lost 4 bases, J lost 0 bases, and 7 bases stayed unmatched. The CDR3 is made up of 15 amino acids. Here the CDR3 DNA reads TGTGCCAGCAGCCCCGGGACAGCTAGCTCCTACGAGCAGTACTTC. This codes for CASSPGTASSYEQYF.